The clone carrying this T cell receptor beta chain was seen a few times. Antigen: not known. This sample is drawn from a study of post-analysis software for immune sequencing data. Study-level points and caveats: Multiple sclerosis patients had significantly lower normalized Chao1 diversity than controls. With F measure, samples from one preparation batch clustered together strongly. TRBV segments more frequent in patients than in controls numbered roughly 5 and included TRBV5-6, TRBV5-1 and TRBV20-1.

With 2 bases clipped from V and 7 bases from J, the junction kept 6 bases outside the gene matches. CDR3 length: 14 residues. CDR1 is DFQATT, CDR2 SNEGSKA, per germline (reference sequence). Unique molecular identifiers were built into the TCR beta cDNA libraries. One entry per CDR3 protein results from TCRdb running MiXCR on the PCR reads. The repertoire has 500,000 to 600,000 distinct CDR3 sequences, 44% of them found once; the top ten carry more than 1.5%. Sequenced: blood. This clonotype was sampled from a girl aged 5-17 years with multiple sclerosis. The chain combines TRBV20-1 with TRBJ2-1; 9 bases match TRBD2. The CDR3 DNA sequence: TGCAGTGCTAGATCGACTAGCGGAGCTAATGAGCAGTTCTTC. Encoded protein: CSARSTSGANEQFF.